The rows below give T cell receptor beta chains drawn from one sample of a study of early T cells in non-severe SARS-CoV-2 infection. TCRdb processed the 5' RACE reads anew with MiXCR; each CDR3 protein has one entry. The sample holds fewer than 85,000 distinct CDR3 sequences, about 15% seen once. The sample in question was whole blood, obtained at baseline. The receptors come from an adult who was a healthcare worker with PCR-confirmed SARS-CoV-2 infection or an uninfected control (not recorded which). Both conserved end residues are part of each CDR3. Each record gives: V gene, clone size, J gene, D gene, CDR3 protein, CDR3 DNA. The D gene is left open where the match is weak. Rows give clone size only sometimes, using once, few, many, or a class for an expanded clone.

TRBV20-1	many	TRBJ2-7	TRBD2	CSARETSGKLEQYF	TGCAGTGCTAGGGAGACTAGCGGGAAGCTCGAGCAGTACTTC
TRBV30	few	TRBJ1-5	-	CAWSRGGSNQPQHF	TGTGCCTGGAGTAGGGGGGGAAGCAATCAGCCCCAGCATTTT
TRBV20-1	few	TRBJ2-2	-	CSARENLFPGELFF	TGCAGTGCTAGAGAGAACCTTTTTCCCGGGGAGCTGTTTTTT
TRBV10-3	-	TRBJ1-1	-	CATWGGNGGMNTEAFF	TGTGCCACTTGGGGAGGCAACGGGGGGATGAACACTGAAGCTTTCTTT
TRBV7-3	-	TRBJ2-2	-	CASSLMGTNTGELFF	TGTGCCAGCAGCTTAATGGGGACGAACACCGGGGAGCTGTTTTTT
TRBV20-1	few	TRBJ2-1	TRBD2	CSARGAGDARNEQFF	TGCAGTGCTAGAGGAGCGGGAGACGCTCGGAATGAGCAGTTCTTC
TRBV30	many	TRBJ2-3	TRBD2	CAWSGLAGPDTQYF	TGTGCCTGGAGTGGACTAGCGGGACCAGATACGCAGTATTTT
TRBV6-1	-	TRBJ2-3	-	CASRVQGTDTQYF	TGTGCCAGCAGGGTCCAAGGCACAGATACGCAGTATTTT
TRBV6-6	few	TRBJ1-6	-	CATGALGVNSPLHF	TGTGCCACCGGCGCGCTAGGGGTTAATTCACCCCTCCACTTT
TRBV7-6	few	TRBJ1-1	-	CASSQGWNTEAFF	TGTGCCAGCAGCCAGGGGTGGAACACTGAAGCTTTCTTT